This T cell receptor beta chain was sequenced in a study of control samples from healthy donors and cancer patients (dated by TCRdb to about 2020). Libraries were made using the immunoSEQ multiplex PCR assay. As stored in TCRdb, this immuneACCESS dataset retains in-frame rearrangements with V and J assigned. A fraction of the clones does not appear; measured against another copy, unresolved V genes explain less than half of the discrepancy, and the remainder lacks a known reason. Here the sample has some 150,000 clones; 90% to 95% occur a single time. The ten largest account for about 4% of the sample. A word on this clone: Its antigen specificity is not known. No clone much larger than this one lies a single base away; base qualities are absent.

V lost 5 bases and J lost 9 bases; the stretch between them is 20 bases long. From its cysteine to its phenylalanine, the CDR3 spans 15 amino acids. Just the 45-base CDR3 DNA is kept, in frame starting at base 1. CDR1 and CDR2 are drawn from the germline V gene (reference sequence): LNHDA, SQIVND. The TCR sequence derives from a woman aged 55-70 years in good health. The V gene is TRBV19 and the J gene is TRBJ2-1; the D gene is perhaps TRBD1, from 5 matching bases. The sequenced sample consisted of blood. The DNA sequence is TGTGCCAGTAGTCTCACTGTAGGGGTGGTCCCTGAGCAGTTCTTC. It codes for CASSLTVGVVPEQFF.